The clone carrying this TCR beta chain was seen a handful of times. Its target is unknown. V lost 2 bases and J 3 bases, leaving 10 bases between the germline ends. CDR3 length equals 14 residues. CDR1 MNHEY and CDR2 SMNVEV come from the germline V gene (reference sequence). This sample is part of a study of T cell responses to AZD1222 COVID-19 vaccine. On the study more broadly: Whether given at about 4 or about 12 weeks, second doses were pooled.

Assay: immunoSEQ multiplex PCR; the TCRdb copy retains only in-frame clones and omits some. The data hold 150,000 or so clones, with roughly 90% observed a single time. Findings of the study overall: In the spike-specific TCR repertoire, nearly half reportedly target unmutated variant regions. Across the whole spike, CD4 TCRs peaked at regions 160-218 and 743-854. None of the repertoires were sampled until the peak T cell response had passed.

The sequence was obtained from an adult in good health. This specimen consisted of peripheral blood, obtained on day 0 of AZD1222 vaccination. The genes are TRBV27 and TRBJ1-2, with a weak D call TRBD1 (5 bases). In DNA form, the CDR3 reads TGTGCCAGCAGTTTAACATGGGGGGACTATGGCTACACCTTC. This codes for CASSLTWGDYGYTF.